One and the same sample provided the 2 T cell receptor beta chains below, sequenced in a study of blood T cell repertoires in COVID-19. Repertoires were generated with immunoSEQ multiplex PCR, while TCRdb's copy carries only in-frame clones and drops some. This sample has around 95,000 clones, with approximately 80% found just once. Sequenced: peripheral blood. The receptors shown here come from a man between 45 and 60 years old with active or convalescent COVID-19.

This clone has a single count. This sequence joins TRBV6-1 and TRBJ1-2, with a tentative D call TRBD1 (6 bases). The length of the CDR3 is 14 residues. Germline V gene lookup returns CDR1 MNHNS and CDR2 SASEGT. The V end was cut by 2 bases, the J end by 8 bases, with 15 bases between. CDR3 nucleotides: TGTGCCAGCAGTGAAATTGGGGGGGCCCAGGGCTACACCTTC. Its translation is CASSEIGGAQGYTF.

This clone was found once. The CDR3 coding sequence is TGTGCCAGCAGTTACTCTCGGCAGGGCTTCGGAAACACCATATATTTT. Its protein is CASSYSRQGFGNTIYF. The V gene is TRBV6-5, the J gene TRBJ1-3; possible D gene TRBD1, 5 bases. The CDR3 has 16 amino acids. Germline CDR1 reads MNHEY; CDR2 reads SVGAGI. Between the trimmed V and J ends, which lost 0 bases and 4 bases, there was a span of 13 bases.